This T cell receptor beta chain is drawn from a study of PD-1 blockade in classical Hodgkin lymphoma (dated by TCRdb to between 2020 and 2021). For the study in its entirety: Nivolumab dosing was 3 mg/kg intravenously every 2 weeks, continuing until either disease progression or unacceptable toxicity. The study used CyTOF and TCR beta sequencing to define a peripheral blood immune signature of response to PD-1 blockade in classical Hodgkin lymphoma.

The sample's time point label, decoded: cycle 2 day 1 (C2D1) of nivolumab. Relapse after autologous stem cell transplantation had occurred in all trial patients, and cohorts A, B and C were distinguished by prior brentuximab vedotin exposure. The trial cohort was composed of about 60 patients with relapsed/refractory classical Hodgkin lymphoma, for whom complete response, partial response or progressive disease was recorded as best overall response. Single-agent nivolumab was administered to trial patients in the multi-cohort phase II CheckMate 205 trial. An independent review committee assessed best overall response by applying the 2007 International Working Group response criteria. PBMCs from the trial were collected at three points: immediately before nivolumab initiation (C1D1), and during therapy at cycle 2 day 1 and cycle 4 day 1. After peripheral blood was drawn into 8 mL Vacutainer Cell Preparation Tubes, PBMCs were isolated by centrifugation and then cryopreserved.

Trimming costs V 4 bases and J 7 bases, and their ends lie 20 bases apart. From its cysteine to its phenylalanine, the CDR3 spans 15 amino acids. Only the CDR3 DNA stays, 45 bases, in frame from base 1. For CDR1 and CDR2, the germline V gene lists SGHRS and YFSETQ. The Qiagen DNeasy kit was used to extract genomic DNA from unsorted PBMCs and from the negatively selected CD4+ and CD8+ fractions. Using primers that anneal to V and J segments, immunoSEQ multiplex PCR amplified the TCR beta CDR3 regions. A synthetic immune receptor repertoire was used to minimize amplification bias, and remaining bias was computationally removed after sequencing. Regarding the original processing steps: Repertoire diversity was quantified as the Shannon entropy index using custom Python scripts. Unsorted, CD4+ and CD8+ repertoires were analyzed separately, except for combined analyses in which CD4+ and CD8+ sequences were merged in silico. A clone was considered expanded if an increase in frequency of at least 2-fold after treatment relative to C1D1 was found, and a pseudocount of 0.5 was applied to clones undetected at baseline. Clones with 0 or 1 copy at C1D1 were defined as singleton clones, while clones with 2 or more copies were defined as non-singleton clones. Clones expanded in unsorted samples were labelled as CD4+, CD8+ or unknown by matching protein sequences in sorted samples from the same patient. Diversity changes from C1D1 to C4D1 were tested in paired samples using Wilcoxon tests. In TCRdb, the immuneACCESS table is reduced to in-frame sequences with V and J assigned. These tables do not hold every clone; where another copy was compared, an unresolved V gene accounts for under half, and the others remain unexplained. The V and J calls and the clone size are those of that table, but D and trimming were determined from the DNA. Counted in this sample were about 63,000 clones; more than 70% of them appeared once. The biggest ten clones account for over 5% of the sample.

Study-level results and caveats: Trial patients with a complete response had baseline diversity similar to that of newly diagnosed patients, while partial responders and progressors had significantly lower diversity. A significant rise by C4D1 was seen in CD4+ but not CD8+ TCR diversity (p=0.0027 vs p=0.16), with the rise being most apparent in complete responders (p=0.02). The study was limited to a single clinical trial cohort, and causes of repertoire differences, possibly disease activity or prior therapy, remained undefined. Baseline TCR diversity was reported as lower in newly diagnosed patients than in healthy donors, and lower still in relapsed/refractory patients. Patients starting nivolumab less than 1 year after ASCT had lower diversity and were excluded from later analyses to avoid confounding by immune reconstitution.

The table lists this clone with a count of one. Its antigen is unknown. No base qualities exist here, and no much larger clone lies one base off it. The source is a human donor with classical Hodgkin lymphoma. This sample comprised peripheral blood mononuclear cells (PBMCs), obtained before the second cycle of nivolumab. The V and J genes are TRBV5-1 and TRBJ1-2, with a weak D call of TRBD1 (6 bases match). For the CDR3, the sequence is CASSPAGDTSLGYTF. The DNA reads as follows: TGCGCCAGCAGCCCGGCAGGGGACACCAGTCTTGGCTACACCTTC.